This T cell receptor (beta chain) came from a study of cytomegalovirus exposure and HLA in healthy donors. Study-level results: Cytomegalovirus status was reportedly diagnosed by the classifier with high sensitivity and specificity. In a later analysis, first-cohort TCR clusters were found to tend to co-occur in the 100 to 150 validation repertoires. According to the study, some 160 TCR beta chains were cytomegalovirus-associated.

On this clone: The antigen is undetermined.

The repertoire was sequenced with immunoSEQ multiplex PCR; TCRdb's copy has only in-frame clones and lacks some. The sample lists a few hundred thousand clones, 88% occurring once. There are 16 residues in the CDR3. Germline V gene sequence: CDR1 SGHNT, CDR2 YENEEA. With V trimmed by 5 bases and J by 1 base, 7 bases remained unmatched. This clonotype was obtained from a woman aged 18-35 years in good health and CMV-seronegative. The sequenced sample consisted of PBMCs. The chain has TRBV11-3 and TRBJ2-2, with 7 bases that match TRBD2. The CDR3 bases are TGTGCCAGCAGCCCTAGGGCTAGCGGGAACACCGGGGAGCTGTTTTTT. This gives the protein CASSPRASGNTGELFF.